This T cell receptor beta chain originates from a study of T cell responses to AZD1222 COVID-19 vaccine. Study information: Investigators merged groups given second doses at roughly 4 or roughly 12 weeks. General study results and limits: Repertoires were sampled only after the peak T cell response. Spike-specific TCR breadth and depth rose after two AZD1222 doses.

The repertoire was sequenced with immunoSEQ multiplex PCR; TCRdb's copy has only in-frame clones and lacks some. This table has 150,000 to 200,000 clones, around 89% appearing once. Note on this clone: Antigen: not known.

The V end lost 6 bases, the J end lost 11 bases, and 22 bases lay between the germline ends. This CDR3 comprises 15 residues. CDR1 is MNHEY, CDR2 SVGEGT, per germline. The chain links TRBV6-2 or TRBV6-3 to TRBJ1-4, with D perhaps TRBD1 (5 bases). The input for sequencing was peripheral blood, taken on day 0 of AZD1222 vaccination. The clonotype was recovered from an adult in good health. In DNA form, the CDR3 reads TGTGCCAGCAGCCACCCCGGGACTCATATAATGAAACTGTTTTTT. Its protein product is CASSHPGTHIMKLFF.